These 27 T cell receptor beta chains share one sample of origin, sequenced in a study of Graves' ophthalmopathy and Graves' hyperthyroidism. From RNA, the CDR3 regions of TCR beta chains were amplified and sequenced. A first-round RT-PCR used HTBI primers, followed by a second-round multiplex PCR. TCRdb independently ran MiXCR on the multiplex PCR reads; one entry per CDR3 protein. The sample records about 370,000 distinct CDR3 sequences, about 17% being singletons. Source material: peripheral blood. The receptors were sampled from a woman between 18 and 30 years old with Graves' ophthalmopathy.

This clonotype has a count of ten or more. The chain combines TRBV27 with TRBJ2-4; possibly TRBD2 for D (6 bases). The V gene lost 2 bases and the J gene lost 5 bases, with 10 bases spanning the gap. Germline loops: CDR1 MNHEY, CDR2 SMNVEV (reference sequence). The CDR3 runs 14 residues. CDR3 amino acids: CASSLAGIENIQYF. For the CDR3, the DNA is TGTGCCAGCAGTTTAGCGGGAATAGAAAACATTCAGTACTTC.

Regarding this clonotype: The junction does not match germline at one end; this may be a read error. V and J are TRBV7-8 and TRBJ2-2; D is perhaps TRBD2 (6 bases). Looked up from germline, CDR1 is SGHVS and CDR2 is FQNEAQ. The CDR3 contains 16 residues. The CDR3 sequence: CASRLEAGRHTGELFF. DNA of the CDR3: TGTGCCAGCAGATTAGAGGCGGGACGGCACACCGGGGAGCTGTTTTTT.

This clonotype was seen ten or more times. The V and J genes are TRBV29-1 and TRBJ2-7; D might be TRBD1 (6 bases). This CDR3 comprises 16 residues. Trimming cost V 3 bases and J 0 bases, with 18 bases left between them. Germline V gene lookup returns CDR1 SQVTM and CDR2 ANQGSEA. The CDR3 is CSVEADSGGSSYEQYF. The CDR3 region has the DNA TGCAGCGTTGAGGCGGACAGCGGCGGGTCCTCCTACGAGCAGTACTTC.

The V and J genes are TRBV28 and TRBJ1-2; 7 positions agree with TRBD1. Germline lookup yields CDR1 MDHEN and CDR2 SYDVKM. Unmatched junction bases numbered 9, after V lost 7 bases and J lost 1 base. The CDR3 has 15 residues. The CDR3 loop reads CASKKQGRDNYGYTF. In DNA, the CDR3 is TGTGCCAGCAAAAAACAGGGGAGAGATAACTATGGCTACACCTTC.

This clonotype was observed many times. The rearrangement joins TRBV7-2 to TRBJ2-7; D remains unclear. The CDR3 is 14 residues long. The ends were cut back, 6 bases at V and 7 bases at J, with 19 bases in the middle. The V gene's germline CDR1 is SGHTA and CDR2 FQGNSA. CDR3 in amino acids: CASRNKGIVREQYF. CDR3 coding DNA: TGTGCCAGCAGGAACAAAGGGATTGTGAGGGAGCAGTACTTC.

There are many counts of this clonotype. Written as DNA, the CDR3 is TGCAGCGTTGAAGGGTCCGGGACAGAGTACGAGCAGTACTTC. Encoded protein: CSVEGSGTEYEQYF. This chain joins TRBV29-1 and TRBJ2-7; 7 positions match TRBD1. The CDR3 sequence is 14 residues long. Per germline, CDR1 SQVTM and CDR2 ANQGSEA. V was clipped by 1 base and J by 4 bases; unmatched bases: 7.

This chain uses TRBV19 with TRBJ1-5; possibly TRBD1 for D (5 bases). This CDR3 is 14 amino acids long. Trimming cost V 6 bases and J 7 bases, with 16 bases left between them. Germline assignment: CDR1 LNHDA and CDR2 SQIVND (reference sequence). The CDR3 DNA reads TGTGCCAGTAGGGTCCGGGGGGTAGGGCAGCCCCAGCATTTT. Translated: CASRVRGVGQPQHF.

Ten or more counts support this clonotype. The V gene is TRBV6-5, the J gene TRBJ1-1, with 7 nucleotides matching TRBD1. Losses at the gene ends were 6 bases for V and 3 bases for J; bases not matched to a gene: 4. This CDR3 region has 13 residues. Germline assignment: CDR1 MNHEY and CDR2 SVGAGI. For the CDR3, the DNA is TGTGCCAGCAGCTCGACAGGGTACACTGAAGCTTTCTTT. Translation: CASSSTGYTEAFF.

This clonotype was detected many times. This chain joins TRBV19 and TRBJ1-5, with a tentative D call TRBD1 (6 bases). CDR3 length equals 15 residues. CDR1 is LNHDA and CDR2 is SQIVND in the germline V gene (reference sequence). The V end lost 0 bases, the J end lost 6 bases, and 12 bases lay between the germline ends. The CDR3 region has the DNA TGTGCCAGTAGTATAGAAGGTGGGGGGCCTCAGCCCCAGCATTTT. It yields the protein CASSIEGGGPQPQHF. The full variable domain, in which reference TRBV19 and TRBJ1-5 provide the parts outside the CDR3, is DGGITQSPKYLFRKEGQNVTLSCEQNLNHDAMYWYRQDPGQGLRLIYYSQIVNDFQKGDIAEGYSVSREKKESFPLTVTSAQKNPTAFYLCASSIEGGGPQPQHFGDGTRLSIL.

This clonotype appeared many times. The chain joins TRBV6-1 to TRBJ2-7; D is unresolved. The CDR3 sequence is 12 residues long. V shed 6 bases and J shed 2 bases, with 8 bases lying between them. CDR1 MNHNS and CDR2 SASEGT come from the germline V gene. This CDR3 is CASSPTTYEQYF. CDR3 DNA sequence: TGTGCCAGCAGCCCAACCACCTACGAGCAGTACTTC.

At least ten counts were recorded for this clonotype. This sequence joins TRBV5-4 and TRBJ1-2, with 7 bases matching TRBD1. With 4 bases clipped from V and 10 bases from J, the junction kept 10 bases outside the gene matches. This CDR3 spans 13 amino acids. Germline V gene lookup returns CDR1 SGHNT and CDR2 YYREEE (reference sequence). The CDR3 DNA reads TGTGCCAGCAGCGTGGGACAGCCCTACGACTACACCTTC. Protein sequence: CASSVGQPYDYTF.

V usage is TRBV6-1 and J usage is TRBJ2-5, with D possibly being TRBD1 (5 bases). V gave up 8 bases and J gave up 0 bases, with 13 bases separating them. This CDR3 contains 14 residues. CDR1 and CDR2 (germline): MNHNS, SASEGT. This CDR3 reads CASAKGSYQETQYF. CDR3 nucleotides: TGTGCCAGCGCAAAGGGGTCGTACCAAGAGACCCAGTACTTC.

This clonotype has a count of ten or more. This chain links TRBV6-2 or TRBV6-3 with TRBJ2-2; possibly TRBD1 for D (5 bases). Germline V gene lookup returns CDR1 MNHEY and CDR2 SVGEGT. With 0 bases removed from V and 4 bases from J, the gap between germline ends came to 9 bases. The CDR3 totals 15 residues. This CDR3 is CASSYSGRATGELFF. CDR3 nucleotide sequence: TGTGCCAGCAGTTACTCGGGCAGGGCCACCGGGGAGCTGTTTTTT.

This clonotype was picked up many times. The J gene is TRBJ1-3, the V gene TRBV12-3 or TRBV12-4, with unresolved D. Trimming pared 6 bases from V and 2 bases from J, leaving 11 bases between. CDR3 length: 14 residues. The CDR3, as DNA: TGTGCCAGCAGCCTGACACGGCCTGGAAACACCATATATTTT. Protein product: CASSLTRPGNTIYF.

The genes are TRBV12-3 or TRBV12-4 and TRBJ2-7; perhaps TRBD2 as D (5 bases). This CDR3 region has 14 residues. With 7 bases removed from V and 0 bases from J, the gap between germline ends came to 13 bases. The CDR3 DNA sequence: TGTGCCAGCAAGGCGGACTCGTCCTCCTACGAGCAGTACTTC. This sequence encodes CASKADSSSYEQYF.

This clonotype has a count of ten or more. The rearrangement uses TRBV6-5 and TRBJ1-5; D possibly corresponds to TRBD1 (6 bases). This CDR3 spans 15 amino acids. CDR1 and CDR2 from the germline V gene are MNHEY and SVGAGI. The germline V and J ends were trimmed by 6 bases and 0 bases, with 12 bases remaining between them. The DNA for the CDR3 is TGTGCCAGCAGGGGGACATTTAATAGCAATCAGCCCCAGCATTTT. It is translated as CASRGTFNSNQPQHF.

This clonotype has at least ten counts. The chain joins TRBV27 to TRBJ2-7; the D gene is possibly TRBD1 (5 bases). This CDR3 region has 15 residues. Trimming cost V 2 bases and J 4 bases, with 15 bases left between them. The germline V gene has CDR1 MNHEY and CDR2 SMNVEV (reference sequence). CDR3 in amino acids: CASSLGAGPLYEQYF. CDR3 in DNA: TGTGCCAGCAGTTTAGGGGCAGGGCCACTATACGAGCAGTACTTC.

This clonotype was counted ten times or more. The chain employs TRBV6-1 and TRBJ2-5; TRBD1 or TRBD2 may be the D gene (6 bases each). Trimming left V 5 bases short and J 5 bases short, with 21 bases between. Germline values: CDR1 MNHNS, CDR2 SASEGT. The CDR3 spans 16 residues. The CDR3 loop reads CASSPSPRGAGETQYF. The CDR3 DNA is TGTGCCAGCAGTCCATCACCTAGGGGGGCGGGGGAGACCCAGTACTTC.

The sample holds many counts of this clonotype. The V and J genes are TRBV7-2 and TRBJ2-7; a possible D gene is TRBD2 (5 bases). V was cut by 1 base and J by 3 bases, with 7 bases left in between. Looked up from germline, CDR1 is SGHTA and CDR2 is FQGNSA. The CDR3 spans 13 residues. The CDR3 nucleotides read TGTGCCAGCAGCTTAGAAGGAGGCTACGAGCAGTACTTC. This gives the protein CASSLEGGYEQYF.

In its sample, this clonotype was seen many times. The chain employs TRBV19 and TRBJ2-2; D gene uncertain. Germline V gene sequence: CDR1 LNHDA, CDR2 SQIVND (reference sequence). V was pared by 3 bases and J by 4 bases, with 3 bases between. The CDR3 loop spans 12 amino acids. CDR3 amino acids: CASSIITGELFF. The DNA for the CDR3 is TGTGCCAGTAGTATCATCACCGGGGAGCTGTTTTTT.

This chain uses TRBV28 with TRBJ1-6, with D possibly TRBD1 on 5 matching bases. The V gene lost 6 bases and the J gene lost 0 bases, with 15 bases spanning the gap. This CDR3 is built from 17 residues. CDR1 and CDR2 from the germline V gene are MDHEN and SYDVKM. The CDR3 DNA follows: TGTGCCAGCAGCCGGGGGGGGTCGAGCTCCTATAATTCACCCCTCCACTTT. This encodes CASSRGGSSSYNSPLHF.

This clonotype was picked up many times. The chain carries TRBV28 and TRBJ2-7, with TRBD1 as a possible D gene (6 bases). The CDR3 spans 16 residues. Germline assignment: CDR1 MDHEN and CDR2 SYDVKM. Between the trimmed V and J ends, which lost 4 bases and 6 bases, there was a span of 22 bases. CDR3 sequence (DNA): TGTGCCAGCAGTTCCCTACGGCAGGGGTCTAGTTTCGAGCAGTACTTC. It is translated as CASSSLRQGSSFEQYF.

The sample holds many counts of this clonotype. The chain couples TRBV30 to TRBJ2-5; no firm D call. Trimming stripped 0 bases from V and 5 bases from J, with 4 bases between. This CDR3 contains 11 residues. Germline values: CDR1 GTSNPN, CDR2 SVGIG (reference sequence). CDR3 amino acids: CAWSVQETQYF. The DNA of the CDR3 is TGTGCCTGGAGTGTACAGGAGACCCAGTACTTC.

This clonotype was counted ten times or more. This chain uses TRBV7-2 with TRBJ2-5, with 8 bases fitting TRBD2. Germline V CDR1 and CDR2: SGHTA, FQGNSA. This CDR3 has 15 amino acids. Trimming cost V 4 bases and J 2 bases; bases outside gene matches: 6. CDR3 coding DNA: TGTGCCAGCAGCTCATTACTAGCGGCACAAGAGACCCAGTACTTC. Translation gives CASSSLLAAQETQYF.

This clonotype was seen ten or more times. V gene TRBV11-2 combines with J gene TRBJ2-5; D gene unclear. Trimming left V 7 bases short and J 4 bases short, with 16 bases between. Germline V gene sequence: CDR1 SGHAT, CDR2 FQNNGV. The CDR3 covers 14 residues. The CDR3 region has the DNA TGTGCCAGCAACCAACTGGTGATGGGAGAGACCCAGTACTTC. Protein sequence: CASNQLVMGETQYF.

This clonotype has just a few counts. In nucleotides, the CDR3 is TGTGCCAGCAGTGTGCTGATTGGACAGGGTCGGAACGAGCAGTACTTC. Its translation: CASSVLIGQGRNEQYF. The chain couples TRBV6-2 or TRBV6-3 to TRBJ2-7, with 8 positions matching TRBD1. There are 16 residues in the CDR3. Germline CDR1 is MNHEY and CDR2 is SVGEGT. With V trimmed by 5 bases and J by 5 bases, 14 bases remained unmatched.

The V call is TRBV6-5, the J call TRBJ2-7, with D unresolved. The CDR3 is 14 amino acids. Trimming cost V 4 bases and J 3 bases, with 13 bases left between them. From germline, CDR1 is MNHEY and CDR2 SVGAGI. CDR3 nucleotide sequence: TGTGCCAGCAGTTCTCTGACCACCCGCTACGAGCAGTACTTC. Amino acid sequence: CASSSLTTRYEQYF.